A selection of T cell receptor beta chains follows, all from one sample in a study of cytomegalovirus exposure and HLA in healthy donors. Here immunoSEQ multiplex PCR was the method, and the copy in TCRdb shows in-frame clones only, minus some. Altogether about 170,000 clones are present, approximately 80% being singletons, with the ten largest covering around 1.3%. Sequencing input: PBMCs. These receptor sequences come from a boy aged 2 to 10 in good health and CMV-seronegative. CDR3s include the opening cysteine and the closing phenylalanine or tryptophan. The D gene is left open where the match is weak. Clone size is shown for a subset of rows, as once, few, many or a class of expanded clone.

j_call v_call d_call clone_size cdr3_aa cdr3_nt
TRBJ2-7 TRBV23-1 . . CASSQTIRRAYEQYF TGCGCCAGCAGTCAAACGATAAGGAGAGCCTACGAGCAGTACTTC
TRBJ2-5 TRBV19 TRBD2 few CASSTRASGSQETQYF TGTGCCAGTAGCACCCGGGCTAGCGGGAGTCAAGAGACCCAGTACTTC
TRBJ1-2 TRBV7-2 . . CASSSQGRVSYGYTF TGTGCCAGCAGCTCCCAGGGCAGGGTGAGCTATGGCTACACCTTC
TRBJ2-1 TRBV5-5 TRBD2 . CASSSSSGPTYNEQFF TGTGCCAGCAGCTCCTCTAGCGGCCCCACCTACAATGAGCAGTTCTTC
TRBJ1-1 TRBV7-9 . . CASSFQGSNTEAFF TGTGCCAGCAGCTTCCAGGGGTCGAACACTGAAGCTTTCTTT
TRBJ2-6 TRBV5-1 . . CASSLPWASGANVLTF TGCGCCAGCAGCTTGCCTTGGGCATCTGGGGCCAACGTCCTGACTTTC
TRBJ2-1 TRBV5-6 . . CASSLTSSSGDEQFF TGTGCCAGCAGCTTGACTAGCTCCTCCGGGGATGAGCAGTTCTTC
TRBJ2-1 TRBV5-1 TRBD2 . CASSFGGGPLSEQFF TGCGCCAGCAGCTTCGGGGGAGGGCCCTTGAGTGAGCAGTTCTTC
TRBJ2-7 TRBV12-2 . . CASRLETSGSSYEQYF TGTGCAAGTCGCTTGGAGACTAGCGGGAGCTCCTACGAGCAGTACTTC
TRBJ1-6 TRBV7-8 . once CASSLEQGSSPLHF TGTGCCAGCAGCTTAGAACAGGGAAGCTCACCCCTCCACTTT
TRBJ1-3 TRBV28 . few CASSFGYMIGNTIYF TGTGCCAGCAGTTTTGGTTACATGATTGGAAACACCATATATTTT
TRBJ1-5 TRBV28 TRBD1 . CASKKLGQASGQPQHF TGTGCCAGCAAGAAGTTAGGACAGGCGTCGGGTCAGCCCCAGCATTTT
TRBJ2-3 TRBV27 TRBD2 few CASSLRWTTSGELTDTQYF TGTGCCAGCAGTTTAAGGTGGACTACTAGCGGGGAATTGACAGATACGCAGTATTTT
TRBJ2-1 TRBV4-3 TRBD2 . CASSQDSLAGENEQFF TGCGCCAGCAGCCAAGATAGCCTAGCGGGGGAGAATGAGCAGTTCTTC
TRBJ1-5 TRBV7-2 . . CASSLDRSTSQPQHF TGTGCCAGCAGCTTAGACAGATCTACCAGTCAGCCCCAGCATTTT
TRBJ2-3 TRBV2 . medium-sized CASSEEGRSPPDTQYF TGTGCCAGCAGTGAAGAGGGGCGGAGCCCCCCAGATACGCAGTATTTT
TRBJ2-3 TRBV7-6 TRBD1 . CASSLASLLGQGGGTQYF TGTGCCAGCAGCTTAGCGAGTCTCCTCGGACAGGGAGGCGGTACGCAGTATTTT
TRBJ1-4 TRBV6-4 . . CACPSALQGGNEKLFF TGTGCCTGCCCAAGCGCGTTGCAGGGCGGAAATGAAAAACTGTTTTTT
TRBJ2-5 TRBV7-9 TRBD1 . CASSLVGTGIKTQYF TGTGCCAGCAGCTTGGTGGGGACAGGGATAAAGACCCAGTACTTC
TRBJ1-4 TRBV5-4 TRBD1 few CASSGGTGTNEKLFF TGTGCCAGCAGCGGGGGGACAGGGACTAATGAAAAACTGTTTTTT
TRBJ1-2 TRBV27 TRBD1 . CASTKDRAKDGYTF TGTGCCAGCACCAAAGACAGGGCCAAGGATGGCTACACCTTC
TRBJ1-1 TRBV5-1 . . CASSLLSGEAFF TGCGCCAGCAGCTTATTATCGGGTGAAGCTTTCTTT
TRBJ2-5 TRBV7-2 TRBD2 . CASSFSGSLETQYF TGTGCCAGCAGCTTTAGCGGGAGCTTAGAGACCCAGTACTTC
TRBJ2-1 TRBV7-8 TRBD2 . CASSPGLAGGPGNNEQFF TGTGCCAGCAGCCCAGGACTAGCGGGAGGCCCGGGGAACAATGAGCAGTTCTTC
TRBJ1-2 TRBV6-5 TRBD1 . CASGRDRDNYGYTF TGTGCCAGCGGCCGGGACAGGGACAACTATGGCTACACTTTC
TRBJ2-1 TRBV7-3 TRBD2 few CASSYGTSGDNEQFF TGTGCCAGCAGCTACGGGACTAGCGGGGACAATGAGCAGTTCTTC
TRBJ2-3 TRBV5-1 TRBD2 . CASSLFGGGTSDTQYF TGCGCCAGCAGCTTGTTTGGCGGGGGGACTTCTGATACGCAGTATTTT
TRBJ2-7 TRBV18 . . CASSPPEEGLHRNEQYF TGTGCCAGCTCACCACCCGAGGAGGGACTTCATCGCAACGAGCAGTACTTC
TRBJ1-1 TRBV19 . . CASSINSNTEAFF TGTGCCAGTAGTATCAACAGTAACACTGAAGCTTTCTTT
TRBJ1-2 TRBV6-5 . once CASSWATGKGYTF TGTGCCAGCAGTTGGGCTACAGGGAAAGGCTACACCTTC
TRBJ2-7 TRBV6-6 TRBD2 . CASNTEPSGNLYEQYF TGTGCCAGCAACACAGAACCCAGCGGGAATCTCTACGAGCAGTACTTC
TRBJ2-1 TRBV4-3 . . CASSQGPYNEQFF TGCGCCAGCAGCCAGGGCCCCTACAATGAGCAGTTCTTC
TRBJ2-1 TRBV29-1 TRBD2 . CSVGGGWGSYNEQFF TGCAGCGTTGGGGGGGGATGGGGGTCCTACAATGAGCAGTTCTTC
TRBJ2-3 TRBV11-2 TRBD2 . CASSLRVAGFTDTQYF TGTGCCAGCAGCCTCCGGGTAGCGGGGTTCACAGATACGCAGTATTTT
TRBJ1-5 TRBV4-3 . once CASSQSRVDQPQHF TGCGCCAGCAGCCAGTCCCGGGTAGATCAGCCCCAGCATTTT
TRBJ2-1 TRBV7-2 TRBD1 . CASSPGQGHNEQFF TGTGCCAGCAGCCCGGGACAGGGTCACAATGAGCAGTTCTTC
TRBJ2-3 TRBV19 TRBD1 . CASRLTGGTDTQYF TGTGCCAGTAGATTGACAGGGGGCACAGATACGCAGTATTTT
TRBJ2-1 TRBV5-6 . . CASSSGGAYEQFF TGTGCCAGCAGCTCGGGCGGGGCCTATGAGCAGTTCTTC
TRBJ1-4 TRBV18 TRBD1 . CASSPRAGGEKLFF TGTGCCAGCTCACCGCGGGCAGGGGGAGAAAAACTGTTTTTT
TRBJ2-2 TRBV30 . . CAYSGQPNTGELFF TGTGCTTACTCGGGACAACCGAACACCGGGGAGCTGTTTTTT